The 30 T cell receptor beta chains in this list originate from one sample, sequenced in a study of cytomegalovirus exposure and HLA in healthy donors. Primers included in the PCR were 60 Vbeta and 13 Jbeta primers. Method: immunoSEQ multiplex PCR; TCRdb's copy keeps in-frame clones and lacks some. The data hold approximately 110,000 clones, with 70% to 85% observed a single time. Sequenced sample: PBMCs. The receptor set was obtained from a woman aged 18-29 years in good health and CMV-seronegative.

This sequence joins TRBV6-5 and TRBJ1-3; D perhaps matches TRBD1 (5 bases). Germline CDR1 MNHEY, CDR2 SVGAGI. Trimming cost V 5 bases and J 0 bases, with 8 bases left between them. The CDR3 runs to 14 residues. In DNA, the CDR3 is TGTGCCAGCAGTAGAGACAGCTCTGGAAACACCATATATTTT. Encoded protein: CASSRDSSGNTIYF.

The CDR3 loop reads CASSLSGSATNEKLFF. The CDR3 DNA sequence: TGCGCCAGCAGCTTGTCGGGGAGTGCAACTAATGAAAAACTGTTTTTT. The chain couples TRBV5-1 to TRBJ1-4; D is unclear. The germline V gene has CDR1 SGHRS and CDR2 YFSETQ. The CDR3 is 16 amino acids. V was cut by 1 base and J by 0 bases, with 10 bases left in between. Full variable domain (missing parts from reference TRBV5-1 and TRBJ1-4): KAGVTQTPRYLIKTRGQQVTLSCSPISGHRSVSWYQQTPGQGLQFLFEYFSETQRNKGNFPGRFSGRQFSNSRSEMNVSTLELGDSALYLCASSLSGSATNEKLFFGSGTQLSVL.

V and J are TRBV5-1 and TRBJ1-5, with D possibly matching TRBD1 (6 bases). CDR1 is SGHRS, CDR2 YFSETQ, per germline. The CDR3 is made up of 14 amino acids. With 0 bases removed from V and 3 bases from J, the gap between germline ends came to 7 bases. DNA for the CDR3: TGCGCCAGCAGCTTGGGGACAGCCAATCAGCCCCAGCATTTT. Its protein product is CASSLGTANQPQHF.

This rearrangement joins TRBV6-7 to TRBJ2-1, with D perhaps matching TRBD2 (5 bases). TRBV6-7 is designated an ORF whose function remains uncertain. The length of the CDR3 is 13 residues. V gave up 7 bases and J gave up 6 bases, with 13 bases separating them. This chain's CDR3 is CASTGRTSNEQFF. CDR3 bases: TGTGCCAGCACGGGGAGAACCAGCAATGAGCAGTTCTTC.

The gene calls are TRBV5-8 and TRBJ2-6; the match to TRBD1 covers 9 bases. The germline gives CDR1 SGHTS, CDR2 YDEGEE. Trimming removed 0 bases from V and 0 bases from J; junction bases left unmatched: 7. The CDR3 is made up of 19 amino acids. CDR3 residues: CASSLVWTGAPSGANVLTF. CDR3 DNA sequence: TGTGCCAGCAGCTTGGTTTGGACAGGGGCCCCCTCTGGGGCCAACGTCCTGACTTTC. Full variable domain (missing parts from reference TRBV5-8 and TRBJ2-6): EAGVTQSPTHLIKTRGQQATLRCSPISGHTSVYWYQQALGLGLQFLLWYDEGEERNRGNFPPRFSGRQFPNYSSELNVNALELEDSALYLCASSLVWTGAPSGANVLTFGAGSRLTVL.

This rearrangement joins TRBV7-7 to TRBJ2-5, with a tentative D call TRBD2 (6 bases). The CDR3 is made up of 15 amino acids. V was trimmed by 4 bases and J by 3 bases, leaving 15 bases between them. Per the germline V gene, CDR1 is SSHAT and CDR2 is FNYEAQ (reference sequence). Written as DNA, the CDR3 is TGTGCCAGCAGCTCCCTTGGGACTGCTAAAGAGACCCAGTACTTC. Protein product: CASSSLGTAKETQYF.

The chain is built from TRBV29-1 and TRBJ2-2, with D hard to call. The CDR3 totals 13 residues. V lost 4 bases and J 2 bases, leaving 8 bases between the germline ends. Germline V gene lookup returns CDR1 SQVTM and CDR2 ANQGSEA. The chain's CDR3 is CSVGERNTGELFF. Here the CDR3 DNA reads TGCAGCGTTGGAGAGCGCAACACCGGGGAGCTGTTTTTT.

This rearrangement joins TRBV19 to TRBJ2-3; TRBD1 agrees at 9 bases. CDR3 length: 15 amino acids. In germline, CDR1 is LNHDA, CDR2 SQIVND (reference sequence). Unmatched junction bases numbered 8, after V lost 7 bases and J lost 3 bases. The CDR3 DNA is TGTGCCAGTACACTAGGACAGGGGAAAACAGATACGCAGTATTTT. Translating it yields CASTLGQGKTDTQYF.

The gene calls are TRBV4-1 and TRBJ1-4, with unresolved D. Germline V gives CDR1 MGHRA, CDR2 YSYEKL. The CDR3 has 13 residues. With 1 base removed from V and 11 bases from J, the gap between germline ends came to 11 bases. The CDR3 region is CASSQVGEPKLFF. Here the CDR3 DNA reads TGCGCCAGCAGCCAAGTAGGAGAGCCTAAACTGTTTTTT.

This rearrangement joins TRBV19 to TRBJ1-1; 7 nucleotides line up with TRBD1. Looked up from germline, CDR1 is LNHDA and CDR2 is SQIVND (reference sequence). Trimming took 0 bases from V and 4 from J; bases not matched to a gene: 2. CDR3 size: 14 residues. The CDR3 protein is CASSIDRQGTEAFF. The CDR3 DNA follows: TGTGCCAGTAGTATAGACAGACAGGGCACTGAAGCTTTCTTT. Based on the CDR3 plus reference TRBV19 and TRBJ1-1, the full variable domain is DGGITQSPKYLFRKEGQNVTLSCEQNLNHDAMYWYRQDPGQGLRLIYYSQIVNDFQKGDIAEGYSVSREKKESFPLTVTSAQKNPTAFYLCASSIDRQGTEAFFGQGTRLTVV.

The V call is TRBV13, the J call TRBJ2-5; perhaps TRBD1 as D (5 bases). This CDR3 has 13 residues. The V gene lost 1 base and the J gene lost 5 bases, with 8 bases spanning the gap. Per the germline V gene, CDR1 is PRHDT and CDR2 is FYEKMQ (reference sequence). The CDR3 reads CASSLARAETQYF. In DNA, the CDR3 is TGTGCCAGCAGCTTAGCCAGGGCCGAGACCCAGTACTTC.

V gene TRBV19 combines with J gene TRBJ2-2; 9 bases match TRBD1. Trimming took 5 bases from V and 2 from J; bases not matched to a gene: 12. Looked up from germline, CDR1 is LNHDA and CDR2 is SQIVND (reference sequence). The CDR3 is made up of 18 amino acids. CDR3 nucleotide sequence: TGTGCCAGTAGTGGACAGGGGATGGGTGGGTTTAACACCGGGGAGCTGTTTTTT. Encoded protein: CASSGQGMGGFNTGELFF.

The chain uses TRBV5-6 and TRBJ1-2; TRBD1 matches at 9 bases. J lost 3 bases, V lost 0 bases, and 12 bases had no gene match. Germline CDR1 SGHDT, CDR2 YYEEEE. The CDR3 length is 18 residues. The CDR3 DNA follows: TGTGCCAGCAGCTTGGGGGTACTAACGACAGGGGGAGACTATGGCTACACCTTC. This sequence encodes CASSLGVLTTGGDYGYTF.

A few counts support this clone. This chain links TRBV5-4 with TRBJ1-4, with 7 bases aligning to TRBD1. The CDR3 consists of 16 residues. Germline-derived CDR1 and CDR2 are SGHNT and YYREEE (reference sequence). Unmatched junction bases numbered 11, after V lost 4 bases and J lost 5 bases. CDR3 amino acids: CASSPGQVTGNEKLFF. As DNA, the CDR3 is TGTGCCAGCAGCCCAGGACAGGTCACCGGGAATGAAAAACTGTTTTTT.

The chain carries TRBV6-5 and TRBJ2-5; D gene ambiguous. Germline V CDR1 and CDR2: MNHEY, SVGAGI. Trimming stripped 5 bases from V and 1 base from J, with 11 bases between. The CDR3 is 14 amino acids. For the CDR3, the DNA is TGTGCCAGCAGTGGCGGAGCCCTCCAAGAGACCCAGTACTTC. It translates to CASSGGALQETQYF.

The rearrangement uses TRBV6-5 and TRBJ1-6; D unresolved. The CDR3 contains 15 residues. V was cut by 2 bases and J by 6 bases, with 11 bases left in between. CDR1 is MNHEY and CDR2 is SVGAGI in the germline V gene. Here the CDR3 reads CASSYTQTINSPLHF. CDR3 nucleotide sequence: TGTGCCAGCAGTTACACACAGACAATTAATTCACCCCTCCACTTT.

This clone was recorded only once. This rearrangement joins TRBV20-1 to TRBJ2-5; D unresolved. Germline V lookup: CDR1 DFQATT, CDR2 SNEGSKA (reference sequence). The CDR3 runs to 10 residues. The germline V and J ends were trimmed by 3 bases and 5 bases, with 4 bases remaining between them. The DNA of the CDR3 is TGCAGTGCTAGCGTCGAGACCCAGTACTTC. This sequence encodes CSASVETQYF.

The gene calls are TRBV27 and TRBJ2-5; D possibly corresponds to TRBD1 (6 bases). Trimming left V 3 bases short and J 5 bases short, with 13 bases between. The CDR3 covers 14 residues. Per the germline V gene, CDR1 is MNHEY and CDR2 is SMNVEV (reference sequence). CDR3 in amino acids: CASSFTGTPETQYF. CDR3 nucleotides: TGTGCCAGCAGTTTCACAGGGACCCCCGAGACCCAGTACTTC.

The chain uses TRBV5-1 and TRBJ1-2; unclear D gene. Trimming took off 1 base at V and 8 bases at J, with 21 bases between the two ends. Germline V gene data show CDR1 as SGHRS and CDR2 as YFSETQ. This CDR3 region has 16 residues. The CDR3: CASSLMATLAYAGYTF. CDR3 nucleotides: TGCGCCAGCAGCTTGATGGCAACCCTTGCTTATGCCGGCTACACCTTC. The whole variable domain, remainder taken from reference TRBV5-1 and TRBJ1-2, is KAGVTQTPRYLIKTRGQQVTLSCSPISGHRSVSWYQQTPGQGLQFLFEYFSETQRNKGNFPGRFSGRQFSNSRSEMNVSTLELGDSALYLCASSLMATLAYAGYTFGSGTRLTVV.

Points on this clone: This may be a read error: a much more frequent sequence differs by one nucleotide. The rearrangement links TRBV7-2 to TRBJ1-1; D gene unclear. This CDR3 has 13 residues. Looked up from germline, CDR1 is SGHTA and CDR2 is FQGNSA. V lost 2 bases and J lost 1, with 5 bases in between. Here the CDR3 reads CASSLTENTEAFF. The CDR3 DNA sequence: TGTGCCAGCAGCTTAACAGAGAACACTGAAGCTTTCTTT.

The V call is TRBV5-4, the J call TRBJ2-1; D unresolved. This CDR3 is built from 18 residues. From germline, CDR1 is SGHNT and CDR2 YYREEE (reference sequence). V lost 0 bases and J 0 bases, leaving 16 bases between the germline ends. The CDR3 nucleotides are TGTGCCAGCAGCTTGGCCGTACGCGGTTTAAGCTCCTACAATGAGCAGTTCTTC. This codes for CASSLAVRGLSSYNEQFF.

The gene calls are TRBV7-2 and TRBJ2-2, with D perhaps matching TRBD1 (5 bases). Germline V lookup: CDR1 SGHTA, CDR2 FQGNSA. V gave up 5 bases and J gave up 5 bases, with 12 bases separating them. The length of the CDR3 is 14 residues. The CDR3 reads CASSGQGWTGELFF. The CDR3 DNA is TGTGCCAGCAGCGGCCAGGGTTGGACCGGGGAGCTGTTTTTT.

This sequence joins TRBV29-1 and TRBJ1-1; perhaps TRBD1 as D (6 bases). The germline gives CDR1 SQVTM, CDR2 ANQGSEA. V dropped 1 base and J dropped 3 bases, with 12 bases sitting between them. The CDR3 extends over 14 amino acids. The CDR3 spells CSVEGTGLDTEAFF. The CDR3 region has the DNA TGCAGCGTTGAAGGTACAGGGCTGGACACTGAAGCTTTCTTT. The variable domain in full, completed from reference TRBV29-1 and TRBJ1-1, reads SAVISQKPSRDICQRGTSLTIQCQVDSQVTMMFWYRQQPGQSLTLIATANQGSEATYESGFVIDKFPISRPNLTFSTLTVSNMSPEDSSIYLCSVEGTGLDTEAFFGQGTRLTVV.

The CDR3 nucleotides read TGTGCCAGCAGCAGGGGCCAAGAGACCCAGTACTTC. The encoded protein is CASSRGQETQYF. The V call is TRBV5-8, the J call TRBJ2-5, with D possibly being TRBD1 (5 bases). The CDR3 sequence is 12 residues long. Germline CDR1 SGHTS, CDR2 YDEGEE. Trimming removed 4 bases from V and 1 base from J, with 5 bases in between. The variable domain in full, completed from reference TRBV5-8 and TRBJ2-5, reads EAGVTQSPTHLIKTRGQQATLRCSPISGHTSVYWYQQALGLGLQFLLWYDEGEERNRGNFPPRFSGRQFPNYSSELNVNALELEDSALYLCASSRGQETQYFGPGTRLLVL.

This clone has just one count. The chain uses TRBV7-9 and TRBJ1-1; D is unresolved. V was cut by 5 bases and J by 1 base, with 14 bases left in between. Germline V gene data show CDR1 as SEHNR and CDR2 as FQNEAQ (reference sequence). The CDR3 consists of 15 residues. The CDR3 DNA reads as TGTGCCAGCAGCCTCCCTGCCGCAGGGAACACTGAAGCTTTCTTT. Residues: CASSLPAAGNTEAFF. The whole variable domain, remainder taken from reference TRBV7-9 and TRBJ1-1, is DTGVSQNPRHKITKRGQNVTFRCDPISEHNRLYWYRQTLGQGPEFLTYFQNEAQLEKSRLLSDRFSAERPKGSFSTLEIQRTEQGDSAMYLCASSLPAAGNTEAFFGQGTRLTVV.

The chain joins TRBV30 to TRBJ1-1; D ambiguous. V shed 4 bases and J shed 1 base, with 10 bases lying between them. The CDR3 runs to 13 residues. The germline CDR1 and CDR2 sequences are GTSNPN and SVGIG (reference sequence). CDR3 DNA: TGTGCCTGGAACACCCGCAAGAACACTGAAGCTTTCTTT. Amino acids: CAWNTRKNTEAFF.

The V gene is TRBV10-1, the J gene TRBJ2-3; TRBD2 is a possible D gene (5 bases). Trimming pared 9 bases from V and 0 bases from J, leaving 13 bases between. This CDR3 is 14 amino acids long. Looked up from germline, CDR1 is WNHNN and CDR2 is SYGVQD (reference sequence). The CDR3 bases are TGCGCCAGTTCCCGTGGCGGGAGCACAGATACGCAGTATTTT. Protein sequence: CASSRGGSTDTQYF.

The DNA of the CDR3 is TGTGCCAGCAGTCCACACTACGAGCAGTACTTC. Amino acids: CASSPHYEQYF. V and J are TRBV28 and TRBJ2-7; D is uncertain. Per the germline V gene, CDR1 is MDHEN and CDR2 is SYDVKM. V was trimmed by 5 bases and J by 3 bases, leaving 5 bases between them. The CDR3 has 11 amino acids.

The rearrangement links TRBV27 to TRBJ1-2, with 12 bases fitting TRBD1. Per the germline V gene, CDR1 is MNHEY and CDR2 is SMNVEV (reference sequence). The CDR3 contains 16 residues. The ends lost 6 bases at V and 6 bases at J; junction bases unmatched: 11. The CDR3 coding sequence is TGTGCCAGCAGACCACCGGGACAGGGGGCGTTTCATGGCTACACCTTC. This gives the protein CASRPPGQGAFHGYTF.

Only one count was recorded for this clone. The chain has TRBV28 and TRBJ2-7; D remains unclear. V lost 6 bases to trimming and J lost 4 bases, with 16 bases between them. This CDR3 is built from 14 residues. Germline V lookup: CDR1 MDHEN, CDR2 SYDVKM. The CDR3 coding sequence is TGTGCCAGCAGCGCCTTTGGCGGAACTTACGAGCAGTACGTC. Protein: CASSAFGGTYEQYV.